This T cell receptor (beta chain) is from a study of T cell responses to AZD1222 COVID-19 vaccine listed by TCRdb under 2021. About the study as a whole: A total of about 230 trial participants underwent TCR sequencing, of whom roughly 210 received two doses of AZD1222 and roughly 25 received two doses of the MenACWY control vaccine. Trial participants were enrolled by age into subgroups of 18-55, 56-69 and 70-plus years, and about 150, 27 and 61 TCR-sequenced participants, respectively, were included in these subgroups. Findings and caveats that apply to the study as a whole: Vaccine-associated CD4 TCRs spanned the whole spike protein, with dominant responses in regions 160-218 and 743-854. Conclusions about previously exposed vaccinees are limited, since just six AZD1222 recipients were seropositive for SARS-CoV-2 at baseline. After two AZD1222 doses, spike-specific TCR breadth and depth were significantly higher than at day 0 and than in MenACWY recipients. Because no day 14 peak-response samples were available, the repertoires could be characterized only after the peak T cell response. The 56-69-year group was small, and its depth increase did not reach significance, likely because of low power. Participants were mostly white British and included more females than males, and it was suggested by the authors that clonal diversity may have been underestimated. Nearly half of unique spike-specific TCRs reportedly recognized epitopes outside regions mutated in the B.1.351 and B.1.1.7 variants.

The time point tag for this specimen amounts to: baseline before first vaccination. The sample's treatment or condition label, decoded: meningococcal conjugate vaccine given as trial control. Vaccinee samples were obtained from the UK trials COV001 and COV002, which included a single-blind randomized controlled phase 2/3 trial of AZD1222 (ChAdOx1 nCoV-19) in healthy adults. Trial participant PBMC samples were collected at day 0 and day 28 after the second dose for TCRbeta chain sequencing. Concerning this clone: The clone's antigen remains unknown. The record has no base qualities; no much larger clone is one base away.

The CDR3 regions of human TCRbeta chains were subjected to immunosequencing. The original pipeline was this. TCRs in the repertoires were compared against a reference library of SARS-CoV-2-specific TCRs that had been generated with the MIRA antigen-specificity platform. Breadth meant the fraction of unique TCRs that were SARS-CoV-2-associated, whereas depth meant the fraction of total T cells that were SARS-CoV-2-associated. Each spike-specific TCR was assigned to its reactive spike region and to a CD4 or CD8 class using the MIRA data. Log10-transformed breadth and depth values were compared by one-way ANOVA with Sidak's multiple comparisons tests. TCRdb took over this immuneACCESS table, retaining in-frame rearrangements with V and J assigned. Such tables are incomplete; in checked studies, under half of the missing clones stem from an unresolved V gene, and the remainder is unexplained. V and J calls and clone size are given by that table; D and trimming were obtained from the DNA. Here the sample has more than 140,000 clones; around 88% occur a single time. About 3.7% of the sample rests with the top ten.

Measured from the cysteine to the phenylalanine, the CDR3 is 15 residues long. Just CDR3 DNA is preserved here, 45 bases in frame from base 1. V sheds 2 bases and J sheds 0 bases, leaving 8 bases between their ends. CDR1 and CDR2 are read off the germline V gene as MNHEY and SVGEGT. In this chain, TRBV6-2 or TRBV6-3 is recombined with TRBJ1-3, with a tentative D gene TRBD1 over 5 matching bases. Source: peripheral blood, taken on day 0 of MenACWY control vaccination. The receptor's source is an adult in good health. The CDR3 reads as follows: CASSYGASSGNTIYF. The DNA is TGTGCCAGCAGTTACGGGGCGAGCTCTGGAAACACCATATATTTT.